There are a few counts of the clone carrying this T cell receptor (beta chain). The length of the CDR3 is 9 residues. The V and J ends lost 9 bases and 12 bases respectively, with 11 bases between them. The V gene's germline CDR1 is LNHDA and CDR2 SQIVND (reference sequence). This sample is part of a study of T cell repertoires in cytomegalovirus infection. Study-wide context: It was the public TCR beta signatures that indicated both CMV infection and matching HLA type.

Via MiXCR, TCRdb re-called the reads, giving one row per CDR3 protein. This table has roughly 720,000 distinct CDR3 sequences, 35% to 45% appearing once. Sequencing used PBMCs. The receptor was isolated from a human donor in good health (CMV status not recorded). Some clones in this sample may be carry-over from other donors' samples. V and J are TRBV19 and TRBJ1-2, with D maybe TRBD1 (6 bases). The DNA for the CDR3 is TGTGCCAGACACGAGGGGGACACCTTC. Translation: CARHEGDTF.